This entry concerns a single T cell receptor beta chain. Its antigen remains unidentified. All TRB cDNA libraries came from 5' RACE performed with UMI labels. With the 5' RACE reads reprocessed, TCRdb shows one record per CDR3 protein and no DNA. Its table lists roughly 110,000 distinct CDR3 sequences. This sample is part of a study of CXCR3-negative and CXCR3-positive naive CD8 T cells. Germline loops: CDR1 MNHEY, CDR2 SVGEGT. The CDR3 has 19 residues. Study-wide results and caveats: With respect to TRBV-TRBJ usage, naive CXCR3-negative and CXCR3-positive cells were similar; memory differed. Most assays used freshly isolated PBMCs, as cryopreservation partially reduced CXCR3. Compared with CXCR3-negative naive cells, CXCR3-positive naive cells showed more hydrophobic TRB CDR3s.

Sequencing was performed on naive CXCR3+ CD8+ T cells from blood. Subset: CD45RO-CCR7+CD27+CD95- naive CD8+ T cells expressing CXCR3 (TNR3+). This rearrangement joins TRBV6-2 or TRBV6-3 to TRBJ2-4; absent DNA, TCRdb's TRBD2 call cannot be checked. The sequence derives from a human donor in good health. Some clones in this sample may be carry-over from other donors' samples. The CDR3 loop is CASSYNEREVGRAKNIQYF.